Presented here are 3 T cell receptor beta chains from one specimen sequenced in a study of blood T cell repertoires in COVID-19. Sequencing used immunoSEQ multiplex PCR; TCRdb keeps in-frame clones, though not all of them. The sample has fewer than 350,000 clones, about 83% seen once. Sequencing was done on a sample of PBMCs or T cells enriched from blood (not recorded which). The origin of the receptors is a woman aged 40 to 55 who had recovered from COVID-19.

The rearrangement joins TRBV4-3 to TRBJ1-2, with D unclear. The CDR3 is 15 residues long. V lost 0 bases, J lost 0 bases, and 8 bases lay in between. Germline V gene sequence: CDR1 LGHNA, CDR2 YSLEER. CDR3 amino acids: CASSQEAASNYGYTF. Here the CDR3 DNA reads TGCGCCAGCAGCCAAGAAGCGGCGTCTAACTATGGCTACACCTTC.

With regard to this clone: An end of the junction does not agree with germline; a read error may underlie this. The genes are TRBV7-7 and TRBJ2-2, with D tentatively TRBD2 (6 bases). The CDR3 is made up of 15 amino acids. CDR1 and CDR2 from the germline V gene are SSHAT and FNYEAQ (reference sequence). CDR3 nucleotide sequence: TGTGCTAGCAGCCTAACTAGCAGCGGCACCGGGGAGCTGTTTTTT. Translation gives CASSLTSSGTGELFF.

The chain carries TRBV6-2 or TRBV6-3 and TRBJ1-2; 8 positions match TRBD1. CDR3 length equals 15 residues. The ends lost 4 bases at V and 4 bases at J; junction bases unmatched: 8. Germline lookup yields CDR1 MNHEY and CDR2 SVGEGT. The CDR3 nucleotides read TGTGCCAGCAGTTCTCCGGGACAGGCCTTCTATGGCTACACCTTC. Its protein is CASSSPGQAFYGYTF.